This T cell receptor beta chain came from a study of molecular identifiers for immune sequencing clone quantification. Trimming pared 6 bases from V and 5 bases from J, leaving 10 bases between. The CDR3 covers 12 residues. This clonotype was recorded at least ten times. A single record per CDR3 protein comes from TCRdb applying MiXCR to the PCR reads. This table holds about 97,000 distinct CDR3 sequences, under 40% found once. The sequence was collected from a human donor in good health. Some libraries in this study had Jurkat cell RNA spiked in. The specimen sequenced was naive CD8+ T cells from blood, with Jurkat cell RNA spiked in. Subset meaning: FACS-sorted CD8+CD4-CCR7+CD45RA+ naive T cells. The chain joins TRBV12-3 or TRBV12-4 to TRBJ1-1; TRBD1 might be the D (5 bases). The CDR3 sequence is CASRSGTTEAFF. CDR3 nucleotide sequence: TGTGCCAGCAGGTCCGGGACGACTGAAGCTTTCTTT.